This passage covers 26 T cell receptor beta chains from one sample sequenced in a study of cytomegalovirus exposure and HLA in healthy donors. The study ran its PCR with 60 Vbeta and 13 Jbeta primers. The table came from immunoSEQ multiplex PCR; TCRdb's copy has only in-frame clones and leaves some out. Of around 150,000 clones listed, roughly 79% are singletons. Sequenced material: PBMCs. The receptors derive from a male donor in good health and CMV-seronegative.

The V and J genes are TRBV7-3 and TRBJ2-2; no reliable D call. The CDR3 consists of 10 residues. In germline, CDR1 is SGHTA, CDR2 FQGTGA. Trimming removed 4 bases at V and 8 bases at J, with 2 bases between. The CDR3 is CASSSGELFF. The CDR3 DNA sequence: TGTGCCAGCAGCTCAGGGGAGCTGTTTTTT.

V is TRBV9 and J is TRBJ1-2, with a tentative D call TRBD1 (6 bases). The CDR3 covers 15 residues. Trimming took 0 bases from V and 2 from J, leaving 11 bases between them. Germline V CDR1 and CDR2: SGDLS, YYNGEE. The CDR3 nucleotides are TGTGCCAGCAGCGTAGGCCTCACAGGGAACTATGGCTACACCTTC. As protein: CASSVGLTGNYGYTF. Supplemented by reference TRBV9 and TRBJ1-2, the full variable domain reads DSGVTQTPKHLITATGQRVTLRCSPRSGDLSVYWYQQSLDQGLQFLIQYYNGEERAKGNILERFSAQQFPDLHSELNLSSLELGDSALYFCASSVGLTGNYGYTFGSGTRLTVV.

In regard to this clone: Other nucleotide sequences in the sample specify the same CDR3. The rearrangement joins TRBV7-6 to TRBJ1-5; 10 nucleotides align to TRBD1. Germline CDR1 is SGHVS and CDR2 is FNYEAQ. The CDR3 consists of 15 residues. Trimming at V came to 2 bases and at J to 4 bases, leaving 2 bases not matched to a gene. The CDR3 is CASSLPGQGNQPQHF. CDR3 DNA sequence: TGTGCCAGCAGCTTACCGGGACAGGGGAATCAGCCCCAGCATTTT.

This clone was counted a few times. V usage is TRBV30 and J usage is TRBJ1-6, with D perhaps TRBD1 (5 bases). Trimming shortened V by 4 bases and J by 8 bases, and 12 bases separated the two germline ends. The V gene's germline CDR1 is GTSNPN and CDR2 SVGIG (reference sequence). The CDR3 loop spans 13 amino acids. The CDR3 protein is CAWNSAGDSPLHF. CDR3 bases: TGTGCCTGGAACTCGGCGGGGGATTCACCCCTCCACTTT. Combining the CDR3 with reference TRBV30 and TRBJ1-6 gives the whole variable domain SQTIHQWPATLVQPVGSPLSLECTVEGTSNPNLYWYRQAAGRGLQLLFYSVGIGQISSEVPQNLSASRPQDRQFILSSKKLLLSDSGFYLCAWNSAGDSPLHFGNGTRLTVT.

The chain couples TRBV2 to TRBJ1-1; D perhaps matches TRBD1 (6 bases). Germline V gene lookup returns CDR1 SNHLY and CDR2 FYNNEI. V lost 4 bases to trimming and J lost 5 bases, with 14 bases between them. The CDR3 extends over 14 amino acids. The CDR3: CASSAGTRGTEAFF. As DNA, the CDR3 is TGTGCCAGCAGTGCCGGGACAAGGGGTACTGAAGCTTTCTTT.

The chain uses TRBV14 and TRBJ1-2; 7 bases agree with TRBD1. The CDR3 contains 14 residues. Germline trimming cut 2 bases from V and 5 bases from J; bases unmatched to any gene: 5. CDR1 and CDR2 (germline): SGHDN, FVKESK. In DNA, the CDR3 is TGTGCCAGCAGCCAAACAGGGGAGTGGTATGGCTACACCTTC. Its protein is CASSQTGEWYGYTF.

This CDR3 reads CASSPAGGGGEQYF. As DNA, the CDR3 is TGTGCCAGCAGTCCAGCGGGAGGTGGTGGCGAGCAGTACTTC. This chain uses TRBV28 with TRBJ2-7; TRBD2 matches at 9 bases. The CDR3 length is 14 residues. CDR1 and CDR2 (germline): MDHEN, SYDVKM. The V and J ends lost 5 bases and 6 bases, in that order; junction bases with no gene match: 8.

This chain links TRBV25-1 with TRBJ1-5; possibly TRBD1 for D (5 bases). Between the trimmed V and J ends, which lost 2 bases and 6 bases, there was a span of 8 bases. Germline CDR1 is MGHDK and CDR2 is SYGVNS. The CDR3 covers 13 residues. In DNA, the CDR3 is TGTGCCAGCAGTGAAGGGGGAGGTCAGCCCCAGCATTTT. This gives the protein CASSEGGGQPQHF.

Concerning this clone: Compared with germline, one end of the junction differs, possibly owing to a read error. The chain uses TRBV9 and TRBJ1-2; D call uncertain. Germline CDR1 SGDLS, CDR2 YYNGEE. CDR3 length: 13 amino acids. The CDR3 sequence is CASSVGLRGGYTF. The DNA of the CDR3 is TGTGCCAGCAGTGTAGGGCTCCGAGGGGGCTACACCTTC.

This chain links TRBV6-6 with TRBJ2-7; D possibly corresponds to TRBD2 (5 bases). CDR1 is MNHNY and CDR2 is SVGAGI in the germline V gene (reference sequence). V lost 0 bases and J lost 6, with 12 bases in between. CDR3 length: 14 residues. CDR3 bases: TGTGCCAGCAGTTACTCGTCAGGAGGTAGCGAGCAGTACTTC. Encoded protein: CASSYSSGGSEQYF.

This clone came up a few times. This chain links TRBV6-1 with TRBJ1-4; 11 bases agree with TRBD1. There are 15 residues in the CDR3. The germline V gene has CDR1 MNHNS and CDR2 SASEGT. V dropped 3 bases and J dropped 5; count of bases not matched to a gene: 2. The CDR3 loop is CASSEGTGGNEKLFF. CDR3 nucleotides: TGTGCCAGCAGTGAGGGGACAGGGGGGAATGAAAAACTGTTTTTT.

V gene TRBV5-1 combines with J gene TRBJ1-2; 8 nucleotides align to TRBD1. The germline CDR1 and CDR2 sequences are SGHRS and YFSETQ. This CDR3 is 18 amino acids long. V shed 2 bases, J shed 2 bases, and the junction held 14 bases outside the gene matches. The CDR3 reads CASSFRPPGTGKNYGYTF. The CDR3 DNA sequence: TGCGCCAGCAGCTTTAGGCCCCCCGGGACAGGTAAAAACTATGGCTACACCTTC. Full variable domain (missing parts from reference TRBV5-1 and TRBJ1-2): KAGVTQTPRYLIKTRGQQVTLSCSPISGHRSVSWYQQTPGQGLQFLFEYFSETQRNKGNFPGRFSGRQFSNSRSEMNVSTLELGDSALYLCASSFRPPGTGKNYGYTFGSGTRLTVV.

This clone was observed once. The J gene is TRBJ1-2, the V gene TRBV29-1; TRBD1 matches at 9 bases. Trimming at V came to 5 bases and at J to 4 bases, leaving 2 bases not matched to a gene. There are 12 residues in the CDR3. CDR1 SQVTM and CDR2 ANQGSEA come from the germline V gene. The CDR3 here is CSVPTGGYGYTF. The CDR3 nucleotides are TGCAGCGTTCCGACAGGGGGCTATGGCTACACCTTC.

The chain joins TRBV30 to TRBJ1-2; the D gene is possibly TRBD1 (6 bases). The CDR3 runs 18 residues. The germline V and J ends were trimmed by 5 bases and 7 bases, with 32 bases remaining between them. From germline, CDR1 is GTSNPN and CDR2 SVGIG (reference sequence). CDR3: CAWGRPPTTGPRGGGYTF. The CDR3 DNA reads as TGTGCCTGGGGACGTCCCCCTACCACAGGTCCCCGAGGGGGTGGCTACACCTTC.

This rearrangement joins TRBV7-9 to TRBJ2-5, with TRBD1 identical over 11 bases. The DNA matches TRBJ2-7 better at its end, which makes the J call doubtful. Germline CDR1 and CDR2: SEHNR and FQNEAQ (reference sequence). The CDR3 covers 15 residues. CDR3 nucleotides: TGTGCCAGCAGCTTAGACGGACAGGGGGCACGCGAGCAGTACTTC. This codes for CASSLDGQGAREQYF.

V gene TRBV30 combines with J gene TRBJ1-3; D remains ambiguous. V was pared by 5 bases and J by 0 bases, with 11 bases between. Germline V gene data show CDR1 as GTSNPN and CDR2 as SVGIG (reference sequence). This CDR3 contains 14 residues. The CDR3, as DNA: TGTGCCTGGTCCGAGAGTTACTCTGGAAACACCATATATTTT. Translation: CAWSESYSGNTIYF.

V and J are TRBV2 and TRBJ2-3; D unclear. Germline V lookup: CDR1 SNHLY, CDR2 FYNNEI. The V end lost 7 bases, the J end lost 2 bases, and 10 bases lay between the germline ends. The CDR3 covers 13 residues. CDR3 in DNA: TGTGCCAGCACTTTTGGGCTCACAGATACGCAGTATTTT. Encoded protein: CASTFGLTDTQYF.

This clone was counted a few times. V and J are TRBV5-6 and TRBJ1-5, with 10 bases matching TRBD1. This CDR3 is built from 16 residues. The junction had 7 bases not matched to a gene; V was cut back by 1 base and J by 6 bases. CDR1 SGHDT and CDR2 YYEEEE come from the germline V gene. This chain's CDR3 is CASSLFGGTGAQPQHF. CDR3 nucleotide sequence: TGTGCCAGCAGCTTGTTTGGGGGGACAGGGGCTCAGCCCCAGCATTTT.

The rearrangement joins TRBV5-1 to TRBJ1-1; 8 nucleotides match TRBD1. This CDR3 is built from 16 residues. The trim removed 4 bases at V and 0 bases at J, leaving 8 bases unmatched. Germline CDR1 SGHRS, CDR2 YFSETQ. The CDR3: CASSGRGRGMNTEAFF. CDR3 nucleotides: TGCGCCAGCAGCGGCAGGGGGCGAGGAATGAACACTGAAGCTTTCTTT.

The rearrangement joins TRBV6-5 to TRBJ1-6; 8 nucleotides agree with TRBD1. The length of the CDR3 is 15 residues. With 3 bases clipped from V and 9 bases from J, the junction kept 7 bases outside the gene matches. Germline lookup yields CDR1 MNHEY and CDR2 SVGAGI. CDR3 loop: CASSYGGQGGSPLHF. CDR3 DNA sequence: TGTGCCAGCAGTTATGGTGGACAGGGAGGTTCACCCCTCCACTTT.

This clone was seen more than once but under ten times. The chain joins TRBV27 to TRBJ2-7; D uncertain. V gave up 3 bases and J gave up 1 base, with 7 bases separating them. The germline CDR1 and CDR2 sequences are MNHEY and SMNVEV (reference sequence). This CDR3 comprises 13 residues. DNA for the CDR3: TGTGCCAGCAGTTTGAGACATTCCTACGAGCAGTACTTC. Translating it yields CASSLRHSYEQYF.

V is TRBV28 and J is TRBJ2-1; D might be TRBD2 (6 bases). V was pared by 3 bases and J by 1 base, with 13 bases between. The CDR3 loop spans 16 amino acids. CDR1 is MDHEN and CDR2 is SYDVKM in the germline V gene. The CDR3: CASSLFAGTSYNEQFF. CDR3 DNA sequence: TGTGCCAGCAGTTTGTTCGCAGGGACTTCCTACAATGAGCAGTTCTTC.

This chain connects TRBV18 to TRBJ1-1; no clear D gene. This CDR3 contains 13 residues. Germline-derived CDR1 and CDR2 are KGHSH and LQKENI. The V and J ends lost 3 bases and 1 base respectively, with 6 bases between them. In DNA form, the CDR3 reads TGTGCCAGCTCACCGGGAGGGAACACTGAAGCTTTCTTT. This codes for CASSPGGNTEAFF.

A few counts support this clone. The genes are TRBV7-2 and TRBJ2-4, with 7 bases fitting TRBD1. Germline-derived CDR1 and CDR2 are SGHTA and FQGNSA. V trimming: 1 base; J trimming: 6 bases; junction bases outside the gene matches: 3. The CDR3 runs to 14 residues. The CDR3: CASSLGDSLNIQYF. CDR3 coding DNA: TGTGCCAGCAGCTTAGGGGACAGTTTAAACATTCAGTACTTC.

This clone was detected a few times. The V gene is TRBV4-2, the J gene TRBJ1-1, with D perhaps matching TRBD1 (5 bases). CDR3 length: 15 amino acids. V was trimmed by 0 bases and J by 5 bases, leaving 13 bases between them. Germline-derived CDR1 and CDR2 are LGHNA and YNFKEQ. The CDR3 DNA reads as TGTGCCAGCAGCCAAGAAGCGGGGGGAAGAACTGAAGCTTTCTTT. Protein product: CASSQEAGGRTEAFF.

This rearrangement joins TRBV5-8 to TRBJ2-7; 7 nucleotides align to TRBD1. The V gene end was trimmed by 1 base and the J gene end by 2 bases; junction bases not matched to a gene: 3. Per the germline V gene, CDR1 is SGHTS and CDR2 is YDEGEE. This CDR3 has 14 residues. Here the CDR3 DNA reads TGTGCCAGCAGCTTGTGGGACAGCGCCTACGAGCAGTACTTC. Translation gives CASSLWDSAYEQYF.